Listed below are T cell receptor beta chains from one sample, sequenced in a study of T-cell reconstitution after alpha-beta-depleted transplantation in children. TCRdb processed the PCR reads anew with MiXCR; each CDR3 protein has one entry. The top ten clones hold roughly a third of a sample with some 200,000 distinct CDR3 sequences, around 8.4% of them seen once. The material sequenced was PBMCs, mostly from graft donor cells, taken 360 days after TCRalphabeta/CD19-depleted stem cell transplant. Every receptor here comes from a male patient aged 2 to 10 who had a stem cell transplant for acute myeloid leukemia, so the T cells may come from the graft donor. The CDR3 runs from the conserved cysteine through the conserved F or W. Each record gives: J gene, clone size, V gene, D gene, CDR3 protein, CDR3 DNA. A D gene is named only where the DNA matches it firmly. A row's size may be missing; if present it is once, few, many or a size class.

J: TRBJ2-5
size: many
V: TRBV12-3/TRBV12-4
D: TRBD2
CDR3: CASSLLAGGHQETQYF
DNA: TGTGCCAGCAGTCTACTAGCGGGGGGGCACCAAGAGACCCAGTACTTC

J: TRBJ2-2
size: few
V: TRBV12-3/TRBV12-4
D: TRBD2
CDR3: CASRGGSNTGELFF
DNA: TGTGCCAGCCGGGGGGGGTCGAACACCGGGGAGCTGTTTTTT

J: TRBJ1-2
size: -
V: TRBV28
D: -
CDR3: CASSFSPQGGEANYGYTF
DNA: TGTGCCAGCAGCTTCAGCCCTCAAGGAGGGGAGGCTAACTATGGCTACACCTTC

J: TRBJ2-7
size: many
V: TRBV3-1
D: -
CDR3: CASSQLGGEQYF
DNA: TGTGCCAGCAGCCAATTGGGAGGCGAGCAGTACTTC

J: TRBJ2-1
size: few
V: TRBV11-2
D: -
CDR3: CASSLVRTPPEQFF
DNA: TGTGCCAGCAGCTTAGTACGGACTCCCCCTGAGCAGTTCTTC

J: TRBJ2-3
size: many
V: TRBV14
D: -
CDR3: CASSQDVWGFPDTQYF
DNA: TGTGCCAGCAGCCAAGACGTCTGGGGGTTTCCAGATACGCAGTATTTT

J: TRBJ1-5
size: few
V: TRBV6-2/TRBV6-3
D: TRBD1
CDR3: CASSYPRTGRNQPQHF
DNA: TGTGCCAGCAGTTACCCACGGACAGGGAGGAATCAGCCCCAGCATTTT

J: TRBJ2-3
size: few
V: TRBV12-5
D: -
CDR3: CASALGGRSSDTQYF
DNA: TGTGCTAGTGCCCTGGGAGGTCGGTCGTCAGATACGCAGTATTTT

J: TRBJ1-1
size: -
V: TRBV29-1
D: -
CDR3: CSFEMNTEAFF
DNA: TGCAGCTTCGAGATGAACACTGAAGCTTTCTTT

J: TRBJ2-1
size: many
V: TRBV5-5
D: -
CDR3: CASSIGPNEQFF
DNA: TGTGCCAGCAGCATTGGACCGAATGAGCAGTTCTTC

J: TRBJ1-4
size: many
V: TRBV20-1
D: -
CDR3: CSARPKSAGKLFF
DNA: TGCAGTGCTAGACCCAAGAGTGCGGGAAAACTGTTTTTT

J: TRBJ2-1
size: many
V: TRBV7-8
D: TRBD1
CDR3: CASSLGVRDRIANEQFF
DNA: TGTGCCAGCAGCTTAGGGGTCCGGGACAGGATTGCCAATGAGCAGTTCTTC

J: TRBJ2-6
size: few
V: TRBV28
D: -
CDR3: CASRQVSGANVLTF
DNA: TGTGCCAGTCGACAGGTCTCTGGGGCCAACGTCCTGACTTTC

J: TRBJ2-1
size: -
V: TRBV7-3
D: -
CDR3: CASSFGSPPYNEQFF
DNA: TGTGCCAGCAGCTTCGGGAGCCCCCCCTACAATGAGCAGTTCTTC

J: TRBJ1-5
size: few
V: TRBV19
D: TRBD1
CDR3: CASSGQVARQPQHF
DNA: TGTGCCAGTAGCGGACAGGTGGCCAGACAGCCCCAGCATTTT

J: TRBJ1-5
size: -
V: TRBV20-1
D: -
CDR3: CSARVGDSNQPQHF
DNA: TGCAGTGCTAGAGTTGGGGATAGCAATCAGCCCCAGCATTTT

J: TRBJ2-5
size: many
V: TRBV12-3/TRBV12-4
D: TRBD2
CDR3: CASSLAVSGRPRETQYF
DNA: TGTGCCAGCAGTTTAGCAGTTAGCGGGAGGCCGCGGGAGACCCAGTACTTC

J: TRBJ2-2
size: many
V: TRBV9
D: TRBD2
CDR3: CASSVGMGLAGVTGELFF
DNA: TGTGCCAGCAGCGTAGGGATGGGACTAGCGGGAGTCACCGGGGAGCTGTTTTTT

J: TRBJ2-3
size: few
V: TRBV20-1
D: -
CDR3: CSALSGTDYDTQYF
DNA: TGCAGTGCTTTATCCGGGACCGACTATGATACGCAGTATTTT

J: TRBJ2-3
size: few
V: TRBV7-9
D: TRBD2
CDR3: CASSFLSGGPSTDTQYF
DNA: TGTGCCAGCAGCTTCCTTAGCGGGGGCCCTAGCACAGATACGCAGTATTTT

J: TRBJ1-2
size: -
V: TRBV29-1
D: -
CDR3: CSAPQGYGYTF
DNA: TGCAGCGCCCCACAGGGATATGGCTACACCTTC

J: TRBJ1-3
size: -
V: TRBV13
D: TRBD1
CDR3: CASSFDRGVGNTIYF
DNA: TGTGCCAGCAGTTTCGACAGGGGCGTCGGAAACACCATATATTTT

J: TRBJ2-5
size: -
V: TRBV20-1
D: TRBD2
CDR3: CSARDFAGGPETQYF
DNA: TGCAGTGCTAGAGATTTTGCGGGAGGGCCAGAGACCCAGTACTTC

J: TRBJ1-5
size: few
V: TRBV12-3/TRBV12-4
D: -
CDR3: CASSKPGIYSNQPQHF
DNA: TGTGCCAGCTCCAAACCCGGGATATATAGCAATCAGCCCCAGCATTTT

J: TRBJ2-5
size: -
V: TRBV12-3/TRBV12-4
D: TRBD2
CDR3: CASSPWTSGQETQYF
DNA: TGTGCCAGCAGCCCGTGGACTAGCGGGCAAGAGACCCAGTACTTC

J: TRBJ2-3
size: many
V: TRBV7-3
D: TRBD2
CDR3: CASSPTSGDNTDTQYF
DNA: TGTGCCAGCAGCCCGACTAGCGGGGATAACACAGATACGCAGTATTTT

J: TRBJ1-1
size: many
V: TRBV12-3/TRBV12-4
D: -
CDR3: CASSFGRGTPNTEAFF
DNA: TGTGCCAGCAGTTTCGGCCGGGGGACACCGAACACTGAAGCTTTCTTT

J: TRBJ2-5
size: -
V: TRBV5-5
D: TRBD1
CDR3: CASSSPGQGKETQYF
DNA: TGTGCCAGCAGCTCCCCCGGACAGGGGAAAGAGACCCAGTACTTC

J: TRBJ2-1
size: -
V: TRBV14
D: TRBD1
CDR3: CASSQGTGYKYNEQFF
DNA: TGTGCCAGCAGCCAAGGGACAGGATACAAATACAATGAGCAGTTCTTC

J: TRBJ1-1
size: few
V: TRBV6-2/TRBV6-3
D: TRBD1
CDR3: CASRSRDRGHTEAFF
DNA: TGTGCCAGCAGGAGCCGGGACAGGGGGCATACTGAAGCTTTCTTT

J: TRBJ2-5
size: -
V: TRBV3-1
D: TRBD2
CDR3: CASSPPWDYRGLETQYF
DNA: TGTGCCAGCAGCCCTCCGTGGGACTATAGAGGTCTGGAGACCCAGTACTTC

J: TRBJ2-7
size: few
V: TRBV12-3/TRBV12-4
D: -
CDR3: CASSSLEGEQYF
DNA: TGTGCCAGCAGCTCCCTTGAGGGGGAGCAGTACTTC

J: TRBJ2-5
size: many
V: TRBV12-3/TRBV12-4
D: -
CDR3: CASSSTGVETQYF
DNA: TGTGCCAGCAGTTCGACAGGAGTGGAGACCCAGTACTTC

J: TRBJ2-1
size: many
V: TRBV5-1
D: -
CDR3: CASSLGLGGNEQFF
DNA: TGCGCCAGCAGCCTAGGCCTCGGAGGGAATGAGCAGTTCTTC

J: TRBJ2-2
size: many
V: TRBV12-3/TRBV12-4
D: -
CDR3: CASSLARTVGELFF
DNA: TGTGCCAGCAGTTTAGCGCGTACTGTTGGGGAGCTGTTTTTT

J: TRBJ2-3
size: few
V: TRBV10-3
D: -
CDR3: CAISAGGFRTDTQYF
DNA: TGTGCCATCAGTGCGGGGGGCTTCAGGACAGATACGCAGTATTTT

J: TRBJ2-1
size: -
V: TRBV4-3
D: -
CDR3: CASSQEPAGASYNEQFF
DNA: TGCGCCAGCAGCCAAGAGCCCGCAGGGGCATCCTACAATGAGCAGTTCTTC

J: TRBJ2-5
size: few
V: TRBV7-3
D: -
CDR3: CASSLMVPPGTQYF
DNA: TGTGCCAGCAGCTTAATGGTCCCCCCGGGAACCCAGTACTTC

J: TRBJ1-4
size: many
V: TRBV20-1
D: -
CDR3: CSASLRRSNEKLFF
DNA: TGCAGTGCTAGCCTGCGACGGTCTAATGAAAAACTGTTTTTT

J: TRBJ2-7
size: many
V: TRBV14
D: -
CDR3: CASSQAGQTEQYF
DNA: TGTGCCAGCAGCCAAGCCGGACAGACCGAGCAGTACTTC

J: TRBJ1-1
size: few
V: TRBV5-1
D: -
CDR3: CASSLRPTAPSGAFF
DNA: TGCGCCAGCAGCTTAAGACCCACGGCCCCGTCGGGAGCTTTCTTT

J: TRBJ2-3
size: many
V: TRBV12-3/TRBV12-4
D: -
CDR3: CASSLGRDTQYF
DNA: TGTGCCAGCAGTTTAGGGAGAGATACGCAGTATTTT

J: TRBJ2-1
size: -
V: TRBV6-2/TRBV6-3
D: -
CDR3: CASTTGNEQFF
DNA: TGTGCCAGCACCACAGGGAATGAGCAGTTCTTC

J: TRBJ2-4
size: few
V: TRBV5-5
D: -
CDR3: CASSFSSSNIQYF
DNA: TGTGCCAGCAGCTTCTCCAGTTCCAATATTCAGTACTTC

J: TRBJ2-5
size: -
V: TRBV5-1
D: -
CDR3: CASSSGGFDETQYF
DNA: TGCGCCAGCTCGTCCGGAGGGTTCGATGAGACCCAGTACTTC

J: TRBJ2-7
size: few
V: TRBV29-1
D: TRBD2
CDR3: CSVDASGTYEQYF
DNA: TGCAGCGTTGACGCTAGCGGTACCTACGAGCAGTACTTC

J: TRBJ1-6
size: -
V: TRBV29-1
D: -
CDR3: CCRDLKSLHF
DNA: TGCTGCAGGGATCTGAAGTCCCTCCACTTT

J: TRBJ2-5
size: few
V: TRBV18
D: -
CDR3: CASSPWIWSVDKQETQYF
DNA: TGTGCCAGCTCACCTTGGATTTGGTCCGTGGACAAACAAGAGACCCAGTACTTC

J: TRBJ2-5
size: few
V: TRBV12-5
D: TRBD2
CDR3: CASGPSSGIGETQYF
DNA: TGTGCTAGTGGTCCTTCGAGCGGGATCGGAGAGACCCAGTACTTC

J: TRBJ2-1
size: -
V: TRBV11-2
D: TRBD1
CDR3: CASSPGQGAGEQFF
DNA: TGTGCCAGCAGCCCGGGACAGGGGGCAGGAGAGCAGTTCTTC

J: TRBJ1-4
size: few
V: TRBV20-1
D: -
CDR3: CSAWTVEKLFF
DNA: TGCAGTGCCTGGACAGTGGAAAAACTGTTTTTT

J: TRBJ2-3
size: -
V: TRBV7-9
D: -
CDR3: CASSLVRESYTDTQYF
DNA: TGTGCCAGCAGCTTAGTCAGGGAGAGCTACACAGATACGCAGTATTTT

J: TRBJ2-4
size: many
V: TRBV5-1
D: -
CDR3: CASSYTGLLFENIQYF
DNA: TGCGCCAGCAGCTACACCGGGCTGTTGTTTGAAAACATTCAGTACTTC

J: TRBJ1-5
size: -
V: TRBV20-1
D: -
CDR3: CSARPRGLSNQPQHF
DNA: TGCAGTGCTAGACCCAGGGGTTTAAGCAATCAGCCCCAGCATTTT

J: TRBJ2-5
size: many
V: TRBV29-1
D: -
CDR3: CSAGAAGTQYF
DNA: TGCAGCGCCGGTGCGGCCGGGACCCAGTACTTC

J: TRBJ2-1
size: -
V: TRBV7-2
D: -
CDR3: CASSLGCTQNEQFF
DNA: TGTGCCAGCAGCTTAGGTTGTACACAAAATGAGCAGTTCTTC

J: TRBJ1-2
size: -
V: TRBV20-1
D: TRBD1
CDR3: CSLGQGRGYTF
DNA: TGCAGTCTCGGACAGGGTAGAGGCTACACCTTC

J: TRBJ2-7
size: many
V: TRBV20-1
D: -
CDR3: CSAYRTTPDTEQYF
DNA: TGCAGTGCTTACAGGACAACCCCCGATACTGAGCAGTACTTC

J: TRBJ1-2
size: -
V: TRBV4-3
D: -
CDR3: CASSKIEAGLYGYTF
DNA: TGCGCCAGCAGCAAAATAGAGGCCGGGTTATATGGCTACACCTTC